The 21 T cell receptor beta chains given below trace back to one sample, sequenced in a study of blood T cell repertoires in COVID-19. Clones were sequenced by immunoSEQ multiplex PCR, and TCRdb holds only the in-frame ones, with some missing. The table has about 440,000 clones, around 88% seen once; the top ten hold roughly an eighth. Source material: peripheral blood. These receptor sequences come from a woman in her forties or fifties with COVID-19, enrolled during active disease.

This clone showed up just once. V gene TRBV7-2 combines with J gene TRBJ2-5, with D possibly TRBD2 on 6 matching bases. Germline V gene sequence: CDR1 SGHTA, CDR2 FQGNSA. This CDR3 is 14 amino acids long. Trimming removed 1 base from V and 5 bases from J, with 11 bases in between. CDR3 amino acids: CASSLVGGMETQYF. Here the CDR3 DNA reads TGTGCCAGCAGCTTAGTTGGGGGGATGGAGACCCAGTACTTC. Looking up the rest from reference TRBV7-2 and TRBJ2-5 gives the full variable domain: GAGVSQSPSNKVTEKGKDVELRCDPISGHTALYWYRQSLGQGLEFLIYFQGNSAPDKSGLPSDRFSAERTGGSVSTLTIQRTQQEDSAVYLCASSLVGGMETQYFGPGTRLLVL.

The V gene is TRBV20-1, the J gene TRBJ2-3, with D tentatively TRBD1 (5 bases). This CDR3 contains 16 residues. The ends were cut back, 3 bases at V and 3 bases at J, with 19 bases in the middle. Per germline, CDR1 DFQATT and CDR2 SNEGSKA (reference sequence). CDR3: CSASQYSRGVTDTQYF. For the CDR3, the DNA is TGCAGTGCTAGTCAATATTCTAGGGGCGTTACAGATACGCAGTATTTT.

The chain has TRBV9 and TRBJ1-2, with D maybe TRBD1 (6 bases). CDR3 length: 11 residues. Germline loops: CDR1 SGDLS, CDR2 YYNGEE. Trimming stripped 3 bases from V and 7 bases from J, with 7 bases between. CDR3 DNA sequence: TGTGCCAGCAGCGAGGGGGTTGGCTACACCTTC. Amino acid sequence: CASSEGVGYTF.

The chain recombines TRBV10-3 with TRBJ2-5; D is perhaps TRBD2 (5 bases). The V end was cut by 0 bases, the J end by 7 bases, with 6 bases between. The CDR3 is 12 residues long. From germline, CDR1 is ENHRY and CDR2 SYGVKD. In DNA form, the CDR3 reads TGTGCCATCAGTGAGTCGGAGGCGACCCAGTACTTC. Translation gives CAISESEATQYF.

This chain links TRBV9 with TRBJ2-3, with a weak D call TRBD2 (7 bases). Germline CDR1 SGDLS, CDR2 YYNGEE. The CDR3 sequence is 16 residues long. V was clipped by 4 bases and J by 4 bases, with 19 bases between them. The CDR3 region is CASSTPSGGWADTQYF. As DNA, the CDR3 is TGTGCCAGCAGCACTCCGTCGGGGGGCTGGGCAGATACGCAGTATTTT.

The V gene is TRBV10-3, the J gene TRBJ1-5; 8 bases are shared with TRBD1. Germline V CDR1 and CDR2: ENHRY, SYGVKD. With 6 bases clipped from V and 5 bases from J, the junction kept 6 bases outside the gene matches. The CDR3 runs 14 residues. Here the CDR3 DNA reads TGTGCCATCAGAGCGGACAGGGTGGATCAGCCCCAGCATTTT. It specifies CAIRADRVDQPQHF.

The chain employs TRBV2 and TRBJ1-1, with D tentatively TRBD1 (5 bases). This CDR3 is built from 13 residues. CDR1 and CDR2 (germline): SNHLY, FYNNEI. V lost 3 bases, J lost 2 bases, and 7 bases lay in between. CDR3 nucleotide sequence: TGTGCCAGCAGTGACGACAGCAACACTGAAGCTTTCTTT. Protein product: CASSDDSNTEAFF. The full variable domain, with the rest looked up from reference TRBV2 and TRBJ1-1, is EPEVTQTPSHQVTQMGQEVILRCVPISNHLYFYWYRQILGQKVEFLVSFYNNEISEKSEIFDDQFSVERPDGSNFTLKIRSTKLEDSAMYFCASSDDSNTEAFFGQGTRLTVV.

As concerns this clone: This same CDR3 is encoded by further DNA sequences in the sample. The chain combines TRBV12-3 or TRBV12-4 with TRBJ1-1; D gene ambiguous. The CDR3 runs 13 residues. V was trimmed by 4 bases and J by 0 bases, leaving 6 bases between them. CDR3 protein: CASSSTVNTEAFF. CDR3 sequence (DNA): TGTGCCAGCAGTTCGACTGTGAACACTGAAGCTTTCTTT.

This clone was recorded once. The chain carries TRBV10-3 and TRBJ2-3, with D possibly TRBD1 on 6 matching bases. The CDR3 runs 15 residues. Trimming took 3 bases from V and 4 from J, leaving 14 bases between them. In germline, CDR1 is ENHRY, CDR2 SYGVKD. CDR3 sequence reads: CAISEAQGHADTQYF. In DNA, the CDR3 is TGTGCCATCAGTGAAGCACAGGGCCACGCAGATACGCAGTATTTT.

Notes on this clone: One junction end does not reproduce the germline sequence, and a read error may be involved. V and J are TRBV7-8 and TRBJ2-3, with D possibly matching TRBD1 (5 bases). Germline lookup yields CDR1 SGHVS and CDR2 FQNEAQ. The CDR3 has 13 amino acids. CDR3 DNA sequence: TGTGCCAGCAGCCTAATTGACAGAACCCTGGGGCCCTTT. This gives the protein CASSLIDRTLGPF.

The J gene is TRBJ1-1, the V gene TRBV28, with 7 bases matching TRBD1. This CDR3 is 14 amino acids long. J was trimmed by 9 bases and V by 10 bases; bases with no gene match: 17. Germline V gives CDR1 MDHEN, CDR2 SYDVKM. The DNA for the CDR3 is TGTGCCACGAGAGACAGGGTTGGATCTAGCCAAGCTTTCTTT. The encoded protein is CATRDRVGSSQAFF.

This chain joins TRBV19 and TRBJ1-6, with D possibly matching TRBD1 (5 bases). The germline V gene has CDR1 LNHDA and CDR2 SQIVND (reference sequence). V was shortened by 5 bases and J by 11 bases, with 13 bases between the two germline ends. The CDR3 covers 13 residues. The CDR3 here is CASSGRDSAPLHF. CDR3 bases: TGTGCCAGTAGTGGCCGGGACTCCGCACCCCTCCACTTT.

CDR3 in amino acids: CASSLTGPSYGYTF. CDR3 sequence (DNA): TGTGCCAGCAGCTTGACAGGCCCTTCCTATGGCTACACCTTC. V usage is TRBV5-4 and J usage is TRBJ1-2; possible D gene TRBD1, 5 bases. The germline V gene encodes CDR1 SGHNT and CDR2 YYREEE (reference sequence). This CDR3 contains 14 residues. V lost 1 base, J lost 4 bases, and 11 bases lay in between.

The rearrangement links TRBV27 to TRBJ1-2; tentatively, D is TRBD1 (6 bases). V lost 0 bases to trimming and J lost 2 bases, with 10 bases between them. There are 15 residues in the CDR3. Per the germline V gene, CDR1 is MNHEY and CDR2 is SMNVEV (reference sequence). CDR3 amino acids: CASSLSGAGNYGYTF. For the CDR3, the DNA is TGTGCCAGCAGTTTATCGGGGGCAGGGAACTATGGCTACACCTTC.

The chain recombines TRBV12-3 or TRBV12-4 with TRBJ1-2; D remains unclear. V dropped 1 base and J dropped 4 bases, with 7 bases sitting between them. The CDR3 has 13 residues. The CDR3 DNA reads TGTGCCAGCAGTTTAGGACTCGCCTATGGCTACACCTTC. It yields the protein CASSLGLAYGYTF.

The rearrangement uses TRBV18 and TRBJ1-2; 11 nucleotides agree with TRBD1. CDR1 and CDR2 from the germline V gene are KGHSH and LQKENI. This CDR3 is 16 amino acids long. V was pared by 3 bases and J by 8 bases, with 11 bases of the junction left unmatched. DNA for the CDR3: TGTGCCAGCTCACCCTTTCTCGGACAGGGGGCGAAAGGCTACACCTTC. Encoded protein: CASSPFLGQGAKGYTF.

The chain joins TRBV24-1 to TRBJ1-4; the D is unclear. The CDR3 spans 16 residues. V was shortened by 3 bases and J by 2 bases, with 12 bases between the two germline ends. The germline CDR1 and CDR2 sequences are KGHDR and SFDVKD. The CDR3 DNA sequence: TGTGCCACCAGTGATCCCACAGAGGGTACTAATGAAAAACTGTTTTTT. Protein sequence: CATSDPTEGTNEKLFF.

The J gene is TRBJ2-3, the V gene TRBV7-3, with TRBD2 matching 8 bases. V lost 5 bases and J lost 11; bases outside the gene matches: 3. Per the germline V gene, CDR1 is SGHTA and CDR2 is FQGTGA. This CDR3 is 11 amino acids long. The CDR3 here is CASSLRGEQYF. The CDR3 nucleotides are TGTGCCAGCAGCCTGCGGGGGGAGCAGTATTTT.

The rearrangement uses TRBV6-5 and TRBJ2-2; 9 bases are a match to TRBD2. The CDR3 loop spans 13 amino acids. V shed 5 bases, J shed 6 bases, and the junction held 1 base outside the gene matches. CDR1 MNHEY and CDR2 SVGAGI come from the germline V gene. The CDR3 DNA sequence: TGTGCCAGCAGTCTAGCGGGGTCCGGGGAGCTGTTTTTT. This gives the protein CASSLAGSGELFF.

This chain links TRBV28 with TRBJ2-2, with D perhaps matching TRBD1 (5 bases). The germline gives CDR1 MDHEN, CDR2 SYDVKM. CDR3 length: 15 residues. Deletions cut 3 bases from V and 6 bases from J, with 14 bases between. As DNA, the CDR3 is TGTGCCAGCAGTTTTCTGGCAGGGAAAGCCGGGGAGCTGTTTTTT. Residues: CASSFLAGKAGELFF.

The gene calls are TRBV2 and TRBJ2-1; TRBD2 aligns across 13 bases. After removal of 6 bases from V and 5 bases from J, the junction contained 4 bases not matched to a gene. Germline loops: CDR1 SNHLY, CDR2 FYNNEI. This CDR3 comprises 15 residues. The CDR3 sequence: CASRVLAGGNNEQFF. CDR3 coding DNA: TGTGCCAGCAGGGTACTAGCGGGGGGGAACAATGAGCAGTTCTTC.